This T cell receptor beta chain was sequenced for a study of blood T cell repertoires in COVID-19. Overall study context: Samples representing acute and convalescent COVID-19 were sourced from the United States, Italy and Spain. In each case, the material was cDNA or gDNA derived from T cells, B-cell-depleted T cells, or PBMCs.

Original data processing: How many nucleated cells were present was estimated from reference gene primer amplification. The assay was immunoSEQ multiplex PCR, and TCRdb's table has in-frame clones only and misses some. That table furnishes V, J and clone size, whereas the DNA furnished D and trimming. The data show some 380,000 clones, over 65% seen once. Sequencing input: peripheral blood. This TCR came from a human donor with acute or convalescent COVID-19. The donor label of this sample is uncertain.

This CDR3 is CASSIRDRVGDEQFF. DNA for the CDR3: TGTGCCAGCAGCATCCGGGACAGGGTCGGTGATGAGCAGTTCTTC. The chain links TRBV7-6 to TRBJ2-1; 9 bases line up with TRBD1. The CDR3 has 15 residues. With 5 bases clipped from V and 8 bases from J, the junction kept 10 bases outside the gene matches. Germline V gives CDR1 SGHVS, CDR2 FNYEAQ.